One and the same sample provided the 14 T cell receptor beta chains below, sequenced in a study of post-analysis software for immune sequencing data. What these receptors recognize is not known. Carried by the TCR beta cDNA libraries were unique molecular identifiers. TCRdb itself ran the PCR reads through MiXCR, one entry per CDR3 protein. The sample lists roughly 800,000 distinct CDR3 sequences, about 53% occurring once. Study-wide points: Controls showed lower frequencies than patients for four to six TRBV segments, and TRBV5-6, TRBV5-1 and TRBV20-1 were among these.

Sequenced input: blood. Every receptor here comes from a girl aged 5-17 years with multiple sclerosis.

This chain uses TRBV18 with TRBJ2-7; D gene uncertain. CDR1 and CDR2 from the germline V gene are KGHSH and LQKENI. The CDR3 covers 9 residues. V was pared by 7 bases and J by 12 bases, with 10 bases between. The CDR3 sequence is CASFPSPYF. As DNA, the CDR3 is TGTGCCAGCTTTCCGAGCCCGTACTTC. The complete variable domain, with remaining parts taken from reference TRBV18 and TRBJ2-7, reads NAGVMQNPRHLVRRRGQEARLRCSPMKGHSHVYWYRQLPEEGLKFMVYLQKENIIDESGMPKERFSAEFPKEGPSILRIQQVVRGDSAAYFCASFPSPYFGPGTRLTVT.

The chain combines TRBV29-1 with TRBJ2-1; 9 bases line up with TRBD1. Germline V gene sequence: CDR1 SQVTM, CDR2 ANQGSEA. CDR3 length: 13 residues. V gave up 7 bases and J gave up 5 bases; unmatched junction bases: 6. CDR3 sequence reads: CSASDRGNNEQFF. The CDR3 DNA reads TGCAGCGCATCGGACAGGGGCAACAATGAGCAGTTCTTC.

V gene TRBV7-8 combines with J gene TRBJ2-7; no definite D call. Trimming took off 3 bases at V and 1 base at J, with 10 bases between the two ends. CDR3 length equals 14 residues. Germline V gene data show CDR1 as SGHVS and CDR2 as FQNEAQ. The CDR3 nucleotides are TGTGCCAGCAGCTTTAGCAGGTTATCCTACGAGCAGTACTTC. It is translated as CASSFSRLSYEQYF.

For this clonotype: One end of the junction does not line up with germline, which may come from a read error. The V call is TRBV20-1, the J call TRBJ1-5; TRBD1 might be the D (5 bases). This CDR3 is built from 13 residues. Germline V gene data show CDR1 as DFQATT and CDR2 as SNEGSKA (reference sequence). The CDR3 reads CSVRDSPNQPQHF. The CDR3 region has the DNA TGCAGTGTTAGAGACAGCCCCAATCAGCCCCAGCATTTT.

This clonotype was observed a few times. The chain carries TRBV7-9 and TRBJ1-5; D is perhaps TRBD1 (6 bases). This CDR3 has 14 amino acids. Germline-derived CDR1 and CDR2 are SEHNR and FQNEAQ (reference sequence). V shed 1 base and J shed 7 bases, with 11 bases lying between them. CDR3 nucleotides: TGTGCCAGCAGCTTAGAGGGGGGGTGGCAGCCCCAGCATTTT. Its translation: CASSLEGGWQPQHF.

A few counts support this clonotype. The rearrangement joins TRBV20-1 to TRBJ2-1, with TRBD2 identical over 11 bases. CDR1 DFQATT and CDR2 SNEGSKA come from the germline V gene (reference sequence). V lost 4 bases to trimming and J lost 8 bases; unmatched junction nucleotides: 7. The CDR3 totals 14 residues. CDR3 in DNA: TGCAGTGCTATAGAACTAGCGGGAGCCCATGAGCAGTTCTTC. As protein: CSAIELAGAHEQFF.

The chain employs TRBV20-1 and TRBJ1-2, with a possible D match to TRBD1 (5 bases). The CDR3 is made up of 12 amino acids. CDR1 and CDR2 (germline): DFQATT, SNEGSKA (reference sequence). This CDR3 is CSWGSENYGYTF. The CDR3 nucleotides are TGCAGCTGGGGGTCCGAGAACTATGGCTACACCTTC.

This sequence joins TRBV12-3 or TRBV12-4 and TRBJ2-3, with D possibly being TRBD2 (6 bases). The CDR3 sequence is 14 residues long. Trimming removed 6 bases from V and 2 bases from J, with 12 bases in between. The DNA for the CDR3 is TGTGCCAGCAGGATTAGCGGAATCACAGATACGCAGTATTTT. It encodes CASRISGITDTQYF.

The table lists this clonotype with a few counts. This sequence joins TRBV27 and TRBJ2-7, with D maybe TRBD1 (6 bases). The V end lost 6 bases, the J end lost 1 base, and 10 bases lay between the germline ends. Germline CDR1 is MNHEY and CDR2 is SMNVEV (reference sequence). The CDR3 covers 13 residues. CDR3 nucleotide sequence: TGTGCCAGCAGCCACGGACAGTCCTACGAGCAGTACTTC. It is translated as CASSHGQSYEQYF.

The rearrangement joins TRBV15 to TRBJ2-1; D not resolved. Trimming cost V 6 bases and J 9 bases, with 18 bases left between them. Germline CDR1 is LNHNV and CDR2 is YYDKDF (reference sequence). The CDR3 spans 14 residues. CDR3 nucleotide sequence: TGTGCCACCAGTTTTCCCGGCAGTGCCAGTGAGCAGTTCTTC. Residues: CATSFPGSASEQFF.

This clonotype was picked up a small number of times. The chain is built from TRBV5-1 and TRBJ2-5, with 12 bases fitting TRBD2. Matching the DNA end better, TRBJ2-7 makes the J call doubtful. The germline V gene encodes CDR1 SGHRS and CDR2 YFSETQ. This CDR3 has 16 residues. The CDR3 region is CASSLAGGLAGLEQYF. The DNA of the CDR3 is TGCGCCAGCTCCCTCGCGGGCGGACTAGCGGGGCTCGAGCAGTACTTC.

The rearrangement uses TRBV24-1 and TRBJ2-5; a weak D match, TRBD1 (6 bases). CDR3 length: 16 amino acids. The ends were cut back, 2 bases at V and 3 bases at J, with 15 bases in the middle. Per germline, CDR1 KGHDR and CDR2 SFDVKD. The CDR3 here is CATSDSSTGNKETQYF. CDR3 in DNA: TGTGCCACCAGTGATTCTTCGACAGGAAATAAAGAGACCCAGTACTTC.

CDR3 region: CASSSGLLTYEQYF. The CDR3 bases are TGTGCCAGCAGCTCGGGACTTCTGACCTACGAGCAGTACTTC. The chain uses TRBV7-8 and TRBJ2-7; possibly TRBD2 for D (6 bases). V shed 4 bases and J shed 2 bases, with 12 bases lying between them. The CDR3 has 14 amino acids. Germline V gene sequence: CDR1 SGHVS, CDR2 FQNEAQ.

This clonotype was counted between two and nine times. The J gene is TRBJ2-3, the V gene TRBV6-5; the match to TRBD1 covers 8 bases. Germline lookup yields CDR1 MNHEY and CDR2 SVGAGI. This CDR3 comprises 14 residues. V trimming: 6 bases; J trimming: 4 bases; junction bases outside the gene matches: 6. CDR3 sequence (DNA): TGTGCCAGCAGGGCCAGGGGGCTTTCAGATACGCAGTATTTT. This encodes CASRARGLSDTQYF.